This T cell receptor beta chain was observed in a study of patients and donors after allogeneic stem cell transplantation. In this sample, this clonotype turned up a few times. The V end lost 5 bases, the J end lost 7 bases, and 17 bases lay between the germline ends. This CDR3 has 14 amino acids. CDR1 LNHDA and CDR2 SQIVND come from the germline V gene (reference sequence). TCRdb analysed the RT-PCR reads with MiXCR anew, one entry per CDR3 protein. The sample gives about 76,000 distinct CDR3 sequences, about 26% of which show up once; about 30% is in the top ten. The chain has TRBV19 and TRBJ1-2; a weak D match, TRBD1 (5 bases). This TCR derives from a human donor who was either an allogeneic HSCT recipient or a stem cell or donor lymphocyte infusion donor (not recorded which). It is not recorded whose cells these are; they may come from a transplant donor. The specimen sequenced was blood, either unsorted or a sorted T cell fraction (not recorded which). The CDR3 sequence: CASSAGTPEAGYTF. The CDR3 DNA is TGTGCCAGTAGTGCCGGGACCCCGGAGGCTGGCTACACCTTC. Supplemented by reference TRBV19 and TRBJ1-2, the full variable domain reads DGGITQSPKYLFRKEGQNVTLSCEQNLNHDAMYWYRQDPGQGLRLIYYSQIVNDFQKGDIAEGYSVSREKKESFPLTVTSAQKNPTAFYLCASSAGTPEAGYTFGSGTRLTVV.